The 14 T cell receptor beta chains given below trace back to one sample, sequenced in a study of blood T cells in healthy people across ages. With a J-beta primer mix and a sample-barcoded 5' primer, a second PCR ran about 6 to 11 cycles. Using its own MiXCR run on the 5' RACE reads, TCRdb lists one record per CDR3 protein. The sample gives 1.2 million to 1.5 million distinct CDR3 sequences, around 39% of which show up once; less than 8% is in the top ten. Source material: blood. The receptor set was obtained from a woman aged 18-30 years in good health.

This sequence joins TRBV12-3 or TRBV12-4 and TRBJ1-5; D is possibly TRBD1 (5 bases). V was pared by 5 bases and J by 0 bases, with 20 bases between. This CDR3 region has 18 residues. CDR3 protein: CASSIRTGTTNSNQPQHF. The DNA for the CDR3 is TGTGCCAGCAGTATCCGCACCGGGACCACCAATAGCAATCAGCCCCAGCATTTT.

CDR3: CASSVVRDTQYF. CDR3 DNA sequence: TGTGCCAGCAGTGTGGTCCGAGATACGCAGTATTTT. V is TRBV2 and J is TRBJ2-3; D remains unclear. This CDR3 contains 12 residues. Trimming cost V 4 bases and J 5 bases, with 7 bases left between them. The germline V gene encodes CDR1 SNHLY and CDR2 FYNNEI.

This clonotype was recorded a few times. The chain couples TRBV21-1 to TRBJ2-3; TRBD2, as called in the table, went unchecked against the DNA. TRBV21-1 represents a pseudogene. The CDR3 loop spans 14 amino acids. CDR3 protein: CASSTGLARLTQYF. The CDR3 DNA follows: TGTGCCAGCAGCACCGGACTAGCGAGACTTACGCAGTATTTT.

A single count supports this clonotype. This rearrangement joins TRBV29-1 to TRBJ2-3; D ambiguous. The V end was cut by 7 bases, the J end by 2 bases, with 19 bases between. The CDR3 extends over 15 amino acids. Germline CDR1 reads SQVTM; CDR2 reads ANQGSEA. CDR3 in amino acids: CSAGKGTDFTDTQYF. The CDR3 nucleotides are TGCAGCGCCGGCAAAGGAACCGACTTCACAGATACGCAGTATTTT.

In nucleotides, the CDR3 is TGTGCCAGCAGTCCCCAACCGAAAACTAGCGAGCAACCCCGAGAGACCCAGTACTTC. This gives the protein CASSPQPKTSEQPRETQYF. V and J are TRBV27 and TRBJ2-5, with 7 bases that match TRBD2. Germline loops: CDR1 MNHEY, CDR2 SMNVEV (reference sequence). The trim removed 5 bases at V and 4 bases at J, leaving 22 bases unmatched. The CDR3 totals 19 residues.

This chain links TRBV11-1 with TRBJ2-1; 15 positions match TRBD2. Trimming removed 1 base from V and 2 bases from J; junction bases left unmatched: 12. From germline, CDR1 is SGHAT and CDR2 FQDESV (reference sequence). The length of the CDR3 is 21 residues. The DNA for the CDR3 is TGTGCCAGCAGCTTAGGTTATGGACTAGCGGGAGGGCCAATACCCTACAATGAGCAGTTCTTC. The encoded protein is CASSLGYGLAGGPIPYNEQFF.

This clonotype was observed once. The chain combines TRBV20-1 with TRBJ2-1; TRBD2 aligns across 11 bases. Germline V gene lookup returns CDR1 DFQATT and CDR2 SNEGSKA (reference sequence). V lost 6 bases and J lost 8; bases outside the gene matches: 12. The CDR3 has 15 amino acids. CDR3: CSAVLRLAGSHEQFF. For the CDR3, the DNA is TGCAGTGCCGTTCTACGACTAGCGGGATCCCATGAGCAGTTCTTC.

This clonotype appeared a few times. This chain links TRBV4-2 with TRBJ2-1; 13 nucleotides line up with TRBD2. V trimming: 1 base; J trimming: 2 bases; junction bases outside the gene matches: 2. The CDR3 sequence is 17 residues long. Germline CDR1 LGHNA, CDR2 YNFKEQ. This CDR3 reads CASSQGGTSGTYNEQFF. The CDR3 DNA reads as TGTGCCAGCAGCCAAGGCGGGACTAGCGGGACCTACAATGAGCAGTTCTTC.

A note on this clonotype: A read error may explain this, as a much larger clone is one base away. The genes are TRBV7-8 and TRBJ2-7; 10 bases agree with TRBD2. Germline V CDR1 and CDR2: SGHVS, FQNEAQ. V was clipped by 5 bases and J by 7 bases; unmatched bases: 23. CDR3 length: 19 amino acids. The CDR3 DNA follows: TGTGCCAGCAGCCTACAAATAGGGGCTAGCGGGAGCGGATACAATGAGCAGTACTTC. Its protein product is CASSLQIGASGSGYNEQYF.

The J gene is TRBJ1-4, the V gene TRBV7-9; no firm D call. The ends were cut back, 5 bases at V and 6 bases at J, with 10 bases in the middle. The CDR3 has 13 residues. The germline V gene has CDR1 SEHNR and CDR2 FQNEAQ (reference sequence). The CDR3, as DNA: TGTGCCAGCAGCCAGAGCAAGGATGAAAAACTGTTTTTT. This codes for CASSQSKDEKLFF.

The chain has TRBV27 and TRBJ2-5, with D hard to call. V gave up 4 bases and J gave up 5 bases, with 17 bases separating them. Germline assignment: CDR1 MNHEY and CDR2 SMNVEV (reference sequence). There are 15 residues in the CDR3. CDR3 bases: TGTGCCAGCAGTTCACCCAGAGGTGGCAGGGAGACCCAGTACTTC. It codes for CASSSPRGGRETQYF.

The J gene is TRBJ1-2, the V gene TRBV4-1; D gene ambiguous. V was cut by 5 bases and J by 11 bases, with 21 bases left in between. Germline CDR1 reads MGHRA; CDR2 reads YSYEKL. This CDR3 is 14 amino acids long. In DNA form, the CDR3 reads TGCGCCAGCAGCGAAAGTGGAGCCCCGGAGGAATACACCTTC. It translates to CASSESGAPEEYTF.

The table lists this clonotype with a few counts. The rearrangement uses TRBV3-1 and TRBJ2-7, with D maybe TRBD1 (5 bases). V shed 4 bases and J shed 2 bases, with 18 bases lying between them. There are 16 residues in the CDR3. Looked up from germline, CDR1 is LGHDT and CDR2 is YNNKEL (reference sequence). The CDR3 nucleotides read TGTGCCAGCAGCCCTCAGGCGACAGTTGGTCCCTACGAGCAGTACTTC. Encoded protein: CASSPQATVGPYEQYF.

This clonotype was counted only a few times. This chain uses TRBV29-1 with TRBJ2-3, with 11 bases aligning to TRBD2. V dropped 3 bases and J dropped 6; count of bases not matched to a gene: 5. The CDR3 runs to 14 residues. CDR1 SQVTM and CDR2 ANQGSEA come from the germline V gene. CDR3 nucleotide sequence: TGCAGCGTTGATACTAGCGGGAGCCCCGATACGCAGTATTTT. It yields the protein CSVDTSGSPDTQYF.